The 10 T cell receptor beta chains below all came from one sample that was sequenced in a study of fetal regulatory T cell absence and autoimmunity. Clones were read by immunoSEQ multiplex PCR, and TCRdb kept only the in-frame ones, dropping some. The profile shows approximately 46,000 clones, about 79% of them singletons. Specimen: cord blood. These receptors all stem from a newborn boy with IPEX syndrome.

The CDR3 sequence is CASSQTRGNLLSYEQYF. The CDR3 DNA reads as TGTGCCAGCAGCCAAACCCGGGGGAACCTCCTCTCCTACGAGCAGTACTTC. The chain is built from TRBV5-5 and TRBJ2-7, with D possibly TRBD2 on 6 matching bases. The V end lost 4 bases, the J end lost 0 bases, and 20 bases lay between the germline ends. CDR3 size: 17 residues. The germline gives CDR1 SGHKS, CDR2 YYEKEE (reference sequence).

In this sample, this clone turned up a few times. The J gene is TRBJ2-3, the V gene TRBV30; 7 bases are shared with TRBD1. Looked up from germline, CDR1 is GTSNPN and CDR2 is SVGIG (reference sequence). The V gene end was trimmed by 3 bases and the J gene end by 1 base; junction bases not matched to a gene: 7. The CDR3 spans 15 residues. The DNA for the CDR3 is TGTGCCTGGAGCGCCACAGGGGTCGGCACAGATACGCAGTATTTT. It yields the protein CAWSATGVGTDTQYF.

This clone occurred a few times. The V and J genes are TRBV6-1 and TRBJ1-2, with 8 bases aligning to TRBD1. The CDR3 loop spans 13 amino acids. CDR1 and CDR2 (germline): MNHNS, SASEGT. V lost 6 bases and J lost 8; bases outside the gene matches: 8. CDR3 loop: CASRAGGAYGYTF. CDR3 bases: TGTGCCAGCAGGGCAGGGGGCGCCTACGGCTACACCTTC.

The chain joins TRBV6-1 to TRBJ2-1; 11 bases align to TRBD2. Germline values: CDR1 MNHNS, CDR2 SASEGT. The CDR3 totals 15 residues. V lost 4 bases to trimming and J lost 1 base; unmatched junction nucleotides: 0. CDR3 residues: CASSGTSGSYNEQFF. In DNA form, the CDR3 reads TGTGCCAGCAGTGGGACTAGCGGGTCCTACAATGAGCAGTTCTTC.

The table lists this clone with a count of one. V and J are TRBV21-1 and TRBJ1-1; the table's D call, TRBD1, has no DNA check behind it. TRBV21-1 is tagged as a pseudogene. The CDR3 consists of 17 residues. CDR3 nucleotide sequence: TGTGCCAGCAGCCCGGGGGACAGGGGGCCGCGGGGCACTGAAGCTTTCTTT. This gives the protein CASSPGDRGPRGTEAFF.

The V call is TRBV29-1, the J call TRBJ2-3; 12 bases align to TRBD2. Germline CDR1 SQVTM, CDR2 ANQGSEA. The CDR3 spans 15 residues. The V gene end was trimmed by 2 bases and the J gene end by 5 bases; junction bases not matched to a gene: 5. The chain's CDR3 is CSVETSGGIGDTQYF. DNA for the CDR3: TGCAGCGTTGAAACTAGCGGGGGGATTGGAGATACGCAGTATTTT.

The chain employs TRBV27 and TRBJ2-3; D unclear. With 8 bases removed from V and 5 bases from J, the gap between germline ends came to 11 bases. CDR1 and CDR2 (germline): MNHEY, SMNVEV (reference sequence). CDR3 length: 12 amino acids. The CDR3 coding sequence is TGTGCCAGCGCTCGTGTACTAGATACGCAGTATTTT. This codes for CASARVLDTQYF.

V gene TRBV14 combines with J gene TRBJ2-1; 13 bases are shared with TRBD2. Trimming at V came to 1 base and at J to 8 bases, leaving 14 bases not matched to a gene. This CDR3 comprises 19 residues. CDR1 and CDR2 from the germline V gene are SGHDN and FVKESK. CDR3 loop: CASSQGLAGGQLRSYEQFF. DNA for the CDR3: TGTGCCAGCAGCCAAGGACTAGCGGGGGGCCAGTTAAGGTCGTATGAGCAGTTCTTC.

This clone has just one count. The chain recombines TRBV4-1 with TRBJ2-3, with D possibly being TRBD1 (5 bases). CDR3 length: 15 amino acids. The V gene's germline CDR1 is MGHRA and CDR2 YSYEKL. With 0 bases removed from V and 4 bases from J, the gap between germline ends came to 11 bases. The CDR3 region is CASSQDLRGADTQYF. The CDR3 coding sequence is TGCGCCAGCAGCCAAGATTTAAGGGGCGCAGATACGCAGTATTTT.

This chain uses TRBV19 with TRBJ2-7; D call uncertain. The CDR3 is made up of 13 amino acids. Germline V gene data show CDR1 as LNHDA and CDR2 as SQIVND (reference sequence). V shed 7 bases and J shed 3 bases, with 13 bases lying between them. The CDR3 nucleotides are TGTGCCAGTAACCTTGGGATAGGCTACGAGCAGTACTTC. This encodes CASNLGIGYEQYF.